The 32 T cell receptor beta chains given below trace back to one sample, sequenced in a study of regulatory T cells in long-lasting Graves disease. Time point in this sample: newly diagnosed GD, antithyroid drugs for less than 3 months. Extracted PBMC RNA gave rise to the TCR library. CDR3 regions were amplified by Arm-PCR using iRepertoire HTBI primers to build TCR beta libraries. TCRdb independently ran MiXCR on the multiplex PCR reads; one entry per CDR3 protein. The sample holds 200,000 to 250,000 distinct CDR3 sequences; approximately 20% are singletons and the top ten take 22%. The sample in question was peripheral blood mononuclear cells (PBMCs), obtained at new diagnosis, from a patient treated with antithyroid drugs. These receptors were collected from a female donor with Graves disease.

This clonotype has a count of ten or more. The chain links TRBV3-1 to TRBJ2-7; D is unresolved. The CDR3 loop spans 14 amino acids. Trimming removed 4 bases from V and 0 bases from J, with 10 bases in between. The germline CDR1 and CDR2 sequences are LGHDT and YNNKEL (reference sequence). Here the CDR3 DNA reads TGTGCCAGCAGCCCCCAGGACGGCTCCTACGAGCAGTACTTC. Protein sequence: CASSPQDGSYEQYF.

This clonotype was recorded at least ten times. This rearrangement joins TRBV20-1 to TRBJ1-2; a possible D gene is TRBD1 (5 bases). The V and J ends lost 3 bases and 3 bases respectively, with 11 bases between them. The length of the CDR3 is 13 residues. Germline loops: CDR1 DFQATT, CDR2 SNEGSKA (reference sequence). This CDR3 is CSARQGLDYGYTF. Written as DNA, the CDR3 is TGCAGTGCTAGGCAGGGTTTGGACTATGGCTACACCTTC.

This clonotype was seen many times. The CDR3 protein is CASSLGVGIQETQYF. CDR3 DNA sequence: TGTGCCAGCAGCTTAGGTGTCGGGATTCAAGAGACCCAGTACTTC. The rearrangement links TRBV11-3 to TRBJ2-5; D possibly corresponds to TRBD2 (5 bases). The CDR3 has 15 residues. V lost 1 base and J lost 2, with 11 bases in between. CDR1 is SGHNT, CDR2 YENEEA, per germline.

The table lists this clonotype with many counts. The V call is TRBV12-3 or TRBV12-4, the J call TRBJ1-1; D gene uncertain. The CDR3 totals 11 residues. V lost 9 bases to trimming and J lost 4 bases, with 9 bases between them. CDR3 amino acids: CASSRFTEAFF. The CDR3 DNA sequence: TGTGCCAGTAGTCGGTTCACTGAAGCTTTCTTT.

Many counts were recorded for this clonotype. The chain recombines TRBV6-2 or TRBV6-3 with TRBJ2-6; D remains ambiguous. The germline V and J ends were trimmed by 5 bases and 0 bases, with 11 bases remaining between them. The CDR3 is 16 residues long. CDR1 is MNHEY, CDR2 SVGEGT, per germline. CDR3 in amino acids: CASSPNLYSGANVLTF. CDR3 nucleotide sequence: TGTGCCAGCAGTCCCAACCTGTACTCTGGGGCCAACGTCCTGACTTTC.

A few counts support this clonotype. Just one base apart from a much larger clone, this may be a read error. The chain is built from TRBV7-9 and TRBJ2-5; the D is unclear. This CDR3 has 14 residues. CDR1 SEHNR and CDR2 FQNEAQ come from the germline V gene (reference sequence). As DNA, the CDR3 is TGTGCCAGCAGCTTAGGCAGCAACCAAGAGACCCAGTGCTTC. It is translated as CASSLGSNQETQCF.

The table lists this clonotype with many counts. The chain is built from TRBV3-1 and TRBJ2-1; no clear D. V dropped 3 bases and J dropped 5 bases, with 11 bases sitting between them. The CDR3 has 14 residues. Germline CDR1 LGHDT, CDR2 YNNKEL (reference sequence). The CDR3 here is CASSQAWQDNEQFF. The CDR3 region has the DNA TGTGCCAGCAGCCAGGCGTGGCAGGACAATGAGCAGTTCTTC.

V and J are TRBV12-3 or TRBV12-4 and TRBJ2-5; the D is unclear. V was clipped by 10 bases and J by 5 bases, with 20 bases between them. This CDR3 region has 14 residues. CDR3 amino acids: CATHDEVSGETQYF. Written as DNA, the CDR3 is TGTGCCACCCACGATGAAGTGAGTGGGGAGACCCAGTACTTC.

This clonotype was detected many times. The chain recombines TRBV12-3 or TRBV12-4 with TRBJ2-5; D might be TRBD1 or TRBD2, each matching 6 bases. V was clipped by 3 bases and J by 1 base, with 12 bases between them. The CDR3 contains 15 residues. CDR3 DNA: TGTGCCAGCAGTTTGTCCGGGGGCCTCCAAGAGACCCAGTACTTC. Translated: CASSLSGGLQETQYF.

This clonotype was counted a few times. The chain is built from TRBV19 and TRBJ1-6, with D possibly being TRBD1 (6 bases). There are 15 residues in the CDR3. Trimming left V 7 bases short and J 9 bases short, with 19 bases between. The germline V gene has CDR1 LNHDA and CDR2 SQIVND (reference sequence). The CDR3 nucleotides are TGTGCCAGTACCCTAGGGGGGCAGGGTCGTTCACCCCTCCACTTT. Translated, it gives CASTLGGQGRSPLHF.

This clonotype occurred once. One end of the junction fails to match germline, which may point to a read error. This rearrangement joins TRBV5-1 to TRBJ2-5; maybe TRBD1 (5 bases). The J call may be in error: the DNA end matches TRBJ2-7 better. CDR1 and CDR2 (germline): SGHRS, YFSETQ. The CDR3 covers 14 residues. This chain's CDR3 is CASSLGQSIYEQYF. Written as DNA, the CDR3 is TGTGCCAGCAGCTTGGGGCAGTCCATCTACGAGCAGTACTTC.

For this clonotype: It may be a read error: a sequence one base away is much more abundant. The V call is TRBV11-2, the J call TRBJ1-1; D is possibly TRBD1 (5 bases). Per germline, CDR1 SGHAT and CDR2 FQNNGV. V was shortened by 5 bases and J by 3 bases, with 10 bases between the two germline ends. This CDR3 spans 13 amino acids. CDR3 sequence: CASSLDSHTEAFF. CDR3 in DNA: TGTGCCAGCAGCCTCGACAGCCACACTGAAGCTTTCTTT.

This clonotype was found many times. This chain uses TRBV3-1 with TRBJ2-7; 7 bases agree with TRBD1. V trimming: 5 bases; J trimming: 2 bases; junction bases outside the gene matches: 12. Germline V gives CDR1 LGHDT, CDR2 YNNKEL (reference sequence). This CDR3 comprises 16 residues. The CDR3 is CASSEAAGQGAYEQYF. Written as DNA, the CDR3 is TGTGCCAGCAGCGAAGCCGCTGGGCAGGGGGCCTACGAGCAGTACTTC.

The CDR3 nucleotides are TGTGCCAGCACCCGCAGGACGGCAGGGCAAGCTTTCTTT. Translated, it gives CASTRRTAGQAFF. V gene TRBV12-3 or TRBV12-4 combines with J gene TRBJ1-1; D possibly corresponds to TRBD1 (5 bases). This CDR3 has 13 amino acids. Deletions cut 7 bases from V and 9 bases from J, with 18 bases between.

This clonotype was recorded at least ten times. The CDR3 reads CASSARYEQYF. The CDR3 coding sequence is TGTGCCAGCAGCGCCCGCTACGAGCAGTACTTC. This rearrangement joins TRBV12-3 or TRBV12-4 to TRBJ2-7, with unresolved D. V gave up 6 bases and J gave up 3 bases, with 6 bases separating them. This CDR3 is 11 amino acids long.

This clonotype occurred a few times. This chain uses TRBV9 with TRBJ1-2, with 8 nucleotides matching TRBD1. Germline CDR1 SGDLS, CDR2 YYNGEE. V lost 3 bases, J lost 4 bases, and 8 bases stayed unmatched. The CDR3 totals 15 residues. This chain's CDR3 is CASSARNRGGYGYTF. CDR3 bases: TGTGCCAGCAGCGCGCGAAACAGGGGGGGCTATGGCTACACCTTC.

This clonotype was picked up many times. The chain links TRBV5-1 to TRBJ1-2, with D maybe TRBD1 (5 bases). Trimming pared 2 bases from V and 7 bases from J, leaving 12 bases between. This CDR3 has 13 residues. The germline gives CDR1 SGHRS, CDR2 YFSETQ. As DNA, the CDR3 is TGCGCCAGCAGCTTAGGTGGGACGGCTGGCTACACCTTC. Translating gives CASSLGGTAGYTF.

This clonotype came up a few times. The genes are TRBV20-1 and TRBJ2-2; D may correspond to TRBD1 or TRBD2 (5 bases each). The V gene lost 7 bases and the J gene lost 2 bases, with 8 bases spanning the gap. CDR1 is DFQATT and CDR2 is SNEGSKA in the germline V gene (reference sequence). CDR3 length equals 12 residues. CDR3 in DNA: TGCAGTGGGGGGTCCAACACCGGGGAGCTGTTTTTT. Translated, it gives CSGGSNTGELFF.

Regarding this clonotype: A much larger clone sits a single nucleotide away, making a read error possible. This CDR3 is missing its conserved last phenylalanine or tryptophan, likely due to a read error. The V and J genes are TRBV19 and TRBJ1-5, with 7 bases that match TRBD1. Trimming removed 5 bases from V and 6 bases from J; junction bases left unmatched: 4. The length of the CDR3 is 13 residues. CDR1 is LNHDA and CDR2 is SQIVND in the germline V gene (reference sequence). CDR3: CASSQWDSQPQHS. The CDR3 nucleotides read TGTGCCAGTAGTCAATGGGACAGTCAGCCCCAGCATTCT.

There are many counts of this clonotype. Here the CDR3 reads CASSGPKGSRSGNTIYF. The CDR3 DNA reads as TGTGCCAGCAGTGGACCCAAGGGGTCGAGGTCTGGAAACACCATATATTTT. The V gene is TRBV28, the J gene TRBJ1-3; perhaps TRBD1 as D (5 bases). V gave up 5 bases and J gave up 1 base, with 18 bases separating them. The V gene's germline CDR1 is MDHEN and CDR2 SYDVKM. CDR3 size: 17 residues.

This clonotype was seen a handful of times. The genes are TRBV5-1 and TRBJ2-1, with TRBD2 matching 12 bases. The germline CDR1 and CDR2 sequences are SGHRS and YFSETQ. The CDR3 contains 16 residues. V gave up 7 bases and J gave up 8 bases; unmatched junction bases: 13. This chain's CDR3 is CASHYSSGRGLDEQFF. The CDR3 DNA sequence: TGCGCCAGCCATTACTCTAGCGGGAGGGGGCTGGATGAGCAGTTCTTC.

This clonotype was seen many times. The chain joins TRBV27 to TRBJ2-7; 7 nucleotides align to TRBD2. Germline V gene sequence: CDR1 MNHEY, CDR2 SMNVEV (reference sequence). CDR3 length equals 15 residues. Germline trimming cut 6 bases from V and 1 base from J; bases unmatched to any gene: 9. In DNA form, the CDR3 reads TGTGCCAGCAGCCTAGGGGCTAGCGGTTCCTACGAGCAGTACTTC. As protein: CASSLGASGSYEQYF.

The rearrangement links TRBV7-9 to TRBJ2-7; 7 positions match TRBD1. CDR3 length equals 14 residues. Germline CDR1 reads SEHNR; CDR2 reads FQNEAQ (reference sequence). V shed 4 bases and J 2 bases; nucleotides not matched to a gene: 5. The CDR3: CASSYTGATYEQYF. In DNA, the CDR3 is TGTGCCAGCAGCTATACAGGGGCGACCTACGAGCAGTACTTC.

This clonotype was seen many times. The V gene is TRBV6-2 or TRBV6-3, the J gene TRBJ2-5; D is perhaps TRBD2 (6 bases). V was clipped by 8 bases and J by 3 bases, with 34 bases between them. Germline values: CDR1 MNHEY, CDR2 SVGEGT. The CDR3 is 20 amino acids. CDR3 coding DNA: TGTGCCAGCGGGGACGGGAGAGGTCCCACCACACCCTCTTATAAAGAGACCCAGTACTTC. Translation: CASGDGRGPTTPSYKETQYF.

This clonotype showed up many times. This chain joins TRBV4-1 and TRBJ2-1, with 10 nucleotides matching TRBD2. Germline V gene lookup returns CDR1 MGHRA and CDR2 YSYEKL. The CDR3 extends over 19 amino acids. V was pared by 0 bases and J by 6 bases, with 14 bases of the junction left unmatched. CDR3: CASSQDPVSSGSWGNEQFF. CDR3 DNA: TGCGCCAGCAGCCAAGATCCTGTCTCTAGCGGGAGTTGGGGCAATGAGCAGTTCTTC.

This clonotype was counted at least ten times. The V call is TRBV28, the J call TRBJ2-3; D may match TRBD1 or TRBD2 (5 bases each). Trimming took off 1 base at V and 5 bases at J, with 13 bases between the two ends. Germline CDR1 reads MDHEN; CDR2 reads SYDVKM. CDR3 length: 15 amino acids. The DNA of the CDR3 is TGTGCCAGCAGTTTATCGGGCGGTGGGGGAGATACGCAGTATTTT. Protein sequence: CASSLSGGGGDTQYF.

This clonotype has at least ten counts. This chain uses TRBV7-6 with TRBJ2-6; D gene unclear. Germline lookup yields CDR1 SGHVS and CDR2 FNYEAQ. The V end was cut by 8 bases, the J end by 2 bases, with 10 bases between. CDR3 size: 14 residues. In DNA, the CDR3 is TGTGCCAGCGCCCCTCTAGCTGGGGCCAACGTCCTGACTTTC. Protein sequence: CASAPLAGANVLTF.

At least ten counts were recorded for this clonotype. The rearrangement links TRBV20-1 to TRBJ1-3; D is perhaps TRBD1 (6 bases). The CDR3 is made up of 13 amino acids. Trimming cost V 1 base and J 10 bases, with 14 bases left between them. From germline, CDR1 is DFQATT and CDR2 SNEGSKA (reference sequence). In nucleotides, the CDR3 is TGCAGTGCTAGAGTGGGGGGGGCAGGTACCATATATTTT. Its protein product is CSARVGGAGTIYF.

This clonotype has at least ten counts. The rearrangement uses TRBV12-3 or TRBV12-4 and TRBJ2-7; D remains ambiguous. CDR3 length: 16 amino acids. V lost 1 base, J lost 2 bases, and 15 bases lay in between. The CDR3 region is CASSLEVGFDPYEQYF. CDR3 nucleotides: TGTGCCAGCAGTTTAGAGGTGGGGTTTGATCCCTACGAGCAGTACTTC.

The table lists this clonotype with many counts. V usage is TRBV5-1 and J usage is TRBJ2-3; D unclear. Germline CDR1 reads SGHRS; CDR2 reads YFSETQ. CDR3 length: 14 residues. The germline V and J ends were trimmed by 4 bases and 3 bases, with 12 bases remaining between them. The CDR3 bases are TGCGCCAGCAGCCCGTTTGAGAGGACAGATACGCAGTATTTT. Amino acids: CASSPFERTDTQYF.

This clonotype was seen a handful of times. This may be a read error, as it is one base from a much larger clone. The chain couples TRBV18 to TRBJ2-3; tentative D call: TRBD2 (5 bases). From germline, CDR1 is KGHSH and CDR2 LQKENI. This CDR3 is built from 13 residues. The CDR3 region is CAGSPGSGDTQYF. CDR3 DNA: TGTGCCGGCTCCCCGGGGTCAGGAGATACGCAGTATTTT.

This clonotype was seen at least ten times. This chain links TRBV27 with TRBJ1-3; the match to TRBD1 covers 7 bases. The CDR3 length is 14 residues. CDR1 and CDR2 (germline): MNHEY, SMNVEV (reference sequence). The ends lost 8 bases at V and 4 bases at J; junction bases unmatched: 8. Here the CDR3 reads CASPDRASGNTIYF. CDR3 nucleotide sequence: TGTGCCAGCCCCGACAGGGCCTCGGGAAACACCATATATTTT.